This T cell receptor beta chain was sequenced in a study of technical replicates of blood from several donors. Losses at the gene ends were 4 bases for V and 1 base for J; bases not matched to a gene: 3. Germline assignment: CDR1 SGHNT and CDR2 YYREEE (reference sequence). This CDR3 contains 15 residues. Generated by immunoSEQ multiplex PCR, the TCRdb table keeps only in-frame clones and is missing some. The sample includes 45,000 to 60,000 clones, just over 85% of them seen just once. This clone was detected once. The sequencing sample was made of PBMCs. This receptor was identified in a human donor in good health. Some clones in this sample may be carry-over from other donors' samples. The chain carries TRBV5-4 and TRBJ2-5, with TRBD2 matching over 11 bases. CDR3 coding DNA: TGTGCCAGCAGCGTGACTAGCGGGACCCAAGAGACCCAGTACTTC. As protein: CASSVTSGTQETQYF.